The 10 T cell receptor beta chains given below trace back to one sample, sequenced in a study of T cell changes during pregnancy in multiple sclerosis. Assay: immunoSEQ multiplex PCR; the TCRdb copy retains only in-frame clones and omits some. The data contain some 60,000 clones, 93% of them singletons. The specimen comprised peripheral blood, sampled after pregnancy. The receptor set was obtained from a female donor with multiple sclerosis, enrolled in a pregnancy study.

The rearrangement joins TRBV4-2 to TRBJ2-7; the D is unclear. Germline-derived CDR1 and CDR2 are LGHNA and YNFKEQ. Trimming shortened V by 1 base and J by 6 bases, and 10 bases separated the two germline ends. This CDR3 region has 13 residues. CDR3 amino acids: CASSQGVSGEQYF. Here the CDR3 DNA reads TGTGCCAGCAGCCAAGGAGTTTCCGGCGAGCAGTACTTC.

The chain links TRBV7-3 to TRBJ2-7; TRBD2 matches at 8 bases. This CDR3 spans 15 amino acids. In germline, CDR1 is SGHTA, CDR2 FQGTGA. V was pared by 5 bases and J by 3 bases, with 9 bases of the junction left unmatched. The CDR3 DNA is TGTGCCAGCAGCAGCGGGAGCAGCAGCTTCTACGAGCAGTACTTC. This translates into CASSSGSSSFYEQYF. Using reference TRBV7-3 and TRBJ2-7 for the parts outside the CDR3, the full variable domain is GAGVSQTPSNKVTEKGKYVELRCDPISGHTALYWYRQSLGQGPEFLIYFQGTGAADDSGLPNDRFFAVRPEGSVSTLKIQRTERGDSAVYLCASSSGSSSFYEQYFGPGTRLTVT.

CDR3: CASSYLRTEAFF. Written as DNA, the CDR3 is TGTGCCAGCAGTTATCTTCGTACTGAAGCTTTCTTT. The chain joins TRBV28 to TRBJ1-1; D remains unclear. Germline V gene data show CDR1 as MDHEN and CDR2 as SYDVKM. Trimming cost V 4 bases and J 5 bases, with 8 bases left between them. The CDR3 runs to 12 residues.

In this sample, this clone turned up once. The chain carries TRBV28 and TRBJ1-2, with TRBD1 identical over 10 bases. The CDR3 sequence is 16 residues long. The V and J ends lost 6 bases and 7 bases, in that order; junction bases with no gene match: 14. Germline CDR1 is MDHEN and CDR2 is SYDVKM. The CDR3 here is CASSRGQGILMSGYTF. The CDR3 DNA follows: TGTGCCAGCAGCAGGGGACAGGGGATTTTAATGAGTGGCTACACCTTC.

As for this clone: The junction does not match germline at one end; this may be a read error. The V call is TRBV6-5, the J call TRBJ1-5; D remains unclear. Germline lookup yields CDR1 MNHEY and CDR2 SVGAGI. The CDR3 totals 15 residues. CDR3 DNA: TGTGCCAGCAAAGAGTCGGGGAATAGCAGTCAGCCCCAGCATTTT. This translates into CASKESGNSSQPQHF.

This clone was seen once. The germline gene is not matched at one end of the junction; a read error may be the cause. The CDR3: CASSFQGAIPHGYTF. The CDR3, as DNA: TGTGCTAGCAGCTTTCAGGGGGCAATCCCCCATGGCTACACCTTC. This chain uses TRBV7-7 with TRBJ1-2; 8 bases fit TRBD1. Per the germline V gene, CDR1 is SSHAT and CDR2 is FNYEAQ (reference sequence). The CDR3 sequence is 15 residues long.

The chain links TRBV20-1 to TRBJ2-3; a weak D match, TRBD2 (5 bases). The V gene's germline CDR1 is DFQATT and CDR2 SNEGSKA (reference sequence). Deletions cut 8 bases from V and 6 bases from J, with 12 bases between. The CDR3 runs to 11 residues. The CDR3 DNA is TGCAGTCCCGGGGTTGGGGATACGCAGTATTTT. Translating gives CSPGVGDTQYF.

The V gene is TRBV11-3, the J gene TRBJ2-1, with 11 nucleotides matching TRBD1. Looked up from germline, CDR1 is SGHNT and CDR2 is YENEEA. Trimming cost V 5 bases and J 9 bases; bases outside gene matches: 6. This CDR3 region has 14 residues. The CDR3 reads CASSTSDRGLEQFF. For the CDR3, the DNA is TGTGCCAGCAGCACCTCGGACAGGGGGCTTGAGCAGTTCTTC.

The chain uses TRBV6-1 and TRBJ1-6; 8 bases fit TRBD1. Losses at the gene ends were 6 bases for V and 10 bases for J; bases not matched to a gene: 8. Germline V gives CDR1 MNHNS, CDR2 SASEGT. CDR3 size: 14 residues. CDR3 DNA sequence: TGTGCCAGCAGGGAGACAGGGGAAGGATCACCCCTCCACTTT. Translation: CASRETGEGSPLHF.

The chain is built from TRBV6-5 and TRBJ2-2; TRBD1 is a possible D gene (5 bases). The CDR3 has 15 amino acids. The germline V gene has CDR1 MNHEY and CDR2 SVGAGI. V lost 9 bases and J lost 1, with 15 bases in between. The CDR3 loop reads CASRGPGKNTGELFF. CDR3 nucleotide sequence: TGTGCCAGTCGAGGTCCAGGGAAGAACACCGGGGAGCTGTTTTTT.